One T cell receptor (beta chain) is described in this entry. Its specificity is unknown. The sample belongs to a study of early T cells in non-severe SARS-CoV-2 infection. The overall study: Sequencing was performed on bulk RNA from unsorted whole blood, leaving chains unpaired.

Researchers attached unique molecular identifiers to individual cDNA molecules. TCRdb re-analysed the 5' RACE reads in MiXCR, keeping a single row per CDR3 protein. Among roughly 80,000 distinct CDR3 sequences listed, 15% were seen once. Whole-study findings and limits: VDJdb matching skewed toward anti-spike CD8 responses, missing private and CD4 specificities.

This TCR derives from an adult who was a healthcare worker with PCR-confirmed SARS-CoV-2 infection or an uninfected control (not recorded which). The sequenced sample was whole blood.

The CDR3 DNA sequence: TGTGCCTCCGCGACTAGCGGGCTTCAGTTCTTC. It codes for CASATSGLQFF. The chain is built from TRBV6-6 and TRBJ2-1; TRBD2 aligns across 10 bases. The CDR3 runs to 11 residues. Germline trimming cut 11 bases from V and 13 bases from J; bases unmatched to any gene: 8. The germline gives CDR1 MNHNY, CDR2 SVGAGI (reference sequence).